This entry lists 25 T cell receptor beta chains sequenced from one sample in a study of shared clonotypes between healthy human individuals. Assay: immunoSEQ multiplex PCR; the TCRdb copy retains only in-frame clones and omits some. This table has roughly 2.4 million clones, 90% to 96% appearing once. The specimen was naive CD4+ T cells sorted from blood. Regarding subset: CD45RA+ positively selected. All receptors come from a man aged 18 to 29 in good health.

The V and J genes are TRBV10-3 and TRBJ2-7; 11 nucleotides line up with TRBD2. The V and J ends lost 2 bases and 7 bases, in that order; junction bases with no gene match: 4. CDR3 length: 14 amino acids. The germline V gene encodes CDR1 ENHRY and CDR2 SYGVKD. The CDR3 loop reads CAISELAGGWEQYF. The CDR3 DNA follows: TGTGCCATCAGTGAGCTAGCGGGGGGTTGGGAGCAGTACTTC.

This chain joins TRBV10-2 and TRBJ1-1; the D gene is possibly TRBD1 (5 bases). The CDR3 extends over 13 amino acids. The V gene's germline CDR1 is WSHSY and CDR2 SAAADI. The V gene lost 2 bases and the J gene lost 11 bases, with 15 bases spanning the gap. In DNA, the CDR3 is TGCGCCAGCAGTGAGGGGCCAGGAGGGGAGGCTTTCTTT. Translating it yields CASSEGPGGEAFF.

The chain's CDR3 is CASLLLGGGENIQYF. Here the CDR3 DNA reads TGTGCCAGCCTCCTTTTGGGAGGGGGCGAAAACATTCAGTACTTC. The rearrangement links TRBV7-2 to TRBJ2-4, with D perhaps given as TRBD1 or TRBD2 (7 bases each). This CDR3 has 15 amino acids. Trimming removed 8 bases at V and 5 bases at J, with 19 bases between. From germline, CDR1 is SGHTA and CDR2 FQGNSA.

The V call is TRBV18, the J call TRBJ1-2, with D perhaps matching TRBD1 (5 bases). CDR1 KGHSH and CDR2 LQKENI come from the germline V gene. The CDR3 sequence is 14 residues long. V was clipped by 3 bases and J by 8 bases, with 16 bases between them. CDR3: CASSPLGRQTGYTF. For the CDR3, the DNA is TGTGCCAGCTCACCGCTGGGACGACAGACCGGCTACACCTTC. Based on the CDR3 plus reference TRBV18 and TRBJ1-2, the full variable domain is NAGVMQNPRHLVRRRGQEARLRCSPMKGHSHVYWYRQLPEEGLKFMVYLQKENIIDESGMPKERFSAEFPKEGPSILRIQQVVRGDSAAYFCASSPLGRQTGYTFGSGTRLTVV.

V gene TRBV28 combines with J gene TRBJ1-5; no reliable D call. This CDR3 region has 15 residues. The germline gives CDR1 MDHEN, CDR2 SYDVKM. The V end was cut by 0 bases, the J end by 6 bases, with 12 bases between. The CDR3, as DNA: TGTGCCAGCAGTTTATGGGTAGGGAACGGTCAGCCCCAGCATTTT. Protein: CASSLWVGNGQPQHF.

The chain employs TRBV30 and TRBJ1-4; D gene ambiguous. The CDR3 covers 15 residues. V was cut by 6 bases and J by 3 bases, with 17 bases left in between. The germline V gene encodes CDR1 GTSNPN and CDR2 SVGIG (reference sequence). This CDR3 reads CACPTPSPANEKLFF. CDR3 nucleotides: TGTGCCTGCCCTACGCCTAGTCCGGCTAATGAAAAACTGTTTTTT. The whole variable domain, remainder taken from reference TRBV30 and TRBJ1-4, is SQTIHQWPATLVQPVGSPLSLECTVEGTSNPNLYWYRQAAGRGLQLLFYSVGIGQISSEVPQNLSASRPQDRQFILSSKKLLLSDSGFYLCACPTPSPANEKLFFGSGTQLSVL.

The J gene is TRBJ2-7, the V gene TRBV5-6; TRBD1 aligns across 8 bases. CDR1 and CDR2 from the germline V gene are SGHDT and YYEEEE. Trimming removed 2 bases from V and 1 base from J; junction bases left unmatched: 5. The CDR3 spans 15 residues. The CDR3, as DNA: TGTGCCAGCAGCTTCCCGGGGACAGGATCCTACGAGCAGTACTTC. Residues: CASSFPGTGSYEQYF.

The DNA of the CDR3 is TGTGCCAGCAGCCACGGGGCGGGGGGGCAAGAGACCCAGTACTTC. Residues: CASSHGAGGQETQYF. The V and J genes are TRBV5-4 and TRBJ2-5; 9 positions agree with TRBD2. CDR1 is SGHNT and CDR2 is YYREEE in the germline V gene (reference sequence). The ends lost 4 bases at V and 2 bases at J; junction bases unmatched: 6. The CDR3 has 15 amino acids.

V and J are TRBV2 and TRBJ1-1; D not resolved. Trimming removed 6 bases from V and 8 bases from J, with 13 bases in between. Germline loops: CDR1 SNHLY, CDR2 FYNNEI. CDR3 length: 12 residues. CDR3 in amino acids: CASRTDGVEAFF. CDR3 bases: TGTGCCAGCAGGACCGACGGTGTGGAAGCTTTCTTT.

This chain connects TRBV28 to TRBJ1-4; D may be TRBD1 (6 bases). The V end was cut by 2 bases, the J end by 8 bases, with 15 bases between. This CDR3 comprises 15 residues. From germline, CDR1 is MDHEN and CDR2 SYDVKM. This CDR3 is CASSLVRGGGEKLFF. The CDR3 nucleotides read TGTGCCAGCAGTTTAGTAAGAGGGGGAGGCGAAAAACTGTTTTTT. The whole variable domain, remainder taken from reference TRBV28 and TRBJ1-4, is DVKVTQSSRYLVKRTGEKVFLECVQDMDHENMFWYRQDPGLGLRLIYFSYDVKMKEKGDIPEGYSVSREKKERFSLILESASTNQTSMYLCASSLVRGGGEKLFFGSGTQLSVL.

The gene calls are TRBV2 and TRBJ2-5; the D is unclear. Germline V CDR1 and CDR2: SNHLY, FYNNEI. This CDR3 spans 14 amino acids. V was clipped by 5 bases and J by 2 bases, with 12 bases between them. CDR3 sequence reads: CASSQTGPQETQYF. The CDR3, as DNA: TGTGCCAGCAGTCAGACCGGACCACAAGAGACCCAGTACTTC.

This clone has just one count. The genes are TRBV10-3 and TRBJ2-3; 7 bases fit TRBD1. Trimming cost V 11 bases and J 3 bases; bases outside gene matches: 8. The CDR3 totals 13 residues. From germline, CDR1 is ENHRY and CDR2 SYGVKD. The CDR3 here is CAVRQGETDTQYF. The CDR3 DNA follows: TGTGCCGTCCGACAGGGTGAGACAGATACGCAGTATTTT.

This rearrangement joins TRBV27 to TRBJ2-1, with D possibly TRBD2 on 6 matching bases. The CDR3 is 16 residues long. With 6 bases removed from V and 12 bases from J, the gap between germline ends came to 27 bases. Per the germline V gene, CDR1 is MNHEY and CDR2 is SMNVEV (reference sequence). CDR3 residues: CASRTFFEGLIQGQFF. CDR3 coding DNA: TGTGCCAGCAGGACCTTCTTTGAGGGACTGATACAAGGGCAGTTCTTC.

This clone was seen a handful of times. The V call is TRBV30, the J call TRBJ2-7; a possible D gene is TRBD2 (7 bases). The V gene lost 7 bases and the J gene lost 4 bases, with 20 bases spanning the gap. CDR1 GTSNPN and CDR2 SVGIG come from the germline V gene (reference sequence). The length of the CDR3 is 14 residues. CDR3 amino acids: CASTWGRGGYEQYF. The CDR3 region has the DNA TGTGCCTCGACCTGGGGCAGGGGAGGGTACGAGCAGTACTTC. Drawing the rest from reference TRBV30 and TRBJ2-7, the complete variable domain is SQTIHQWPATLVQPVGSPLSLECTVEGTSNPNLYWYRQAAGRGLQLLFYSVGIGQISSEVPQNLSASRPQDRQFILSSKKLLLSDSGFYLCASTWGRGGYEQYFGPGTRLTVT.

This clone has just one count. The rearrangement links TRBV7-3 to TRBJ2-3; 7 bases map to TRBD2. Germline CDR1 reads SGHTA; CDR2 reads FQGTGA. With 5 bases clipped from V and 4 bases from J, the junction kept 6 bases outside the gene matches. The CDR3 loop spans 14 amino acids. CDR3 nucleotide sequence: TGTGCCAGCAGCAAGGGACTAAGCCCAGATACGCAGTATTTT. Amino acid sequence: CASSKGLSPDTQYF. The full variable domain, rest sourced from reference TRBV7-3 and TRBJ2-3, is GAGVSQTPSNKVTEKGKYVELRCDPISGHTALYWYRQSLGQGPEFLIYFQGTGAADDSGLPNDRFFAVRPEGSVSTLKIQRTERGDSAVYLCASSKGLSPDTQYFGPGTRLTVL.

The chain combines TRBV10-2 with TRBJ2-7; D not resolved. V dropped 4 bases and J dropped 5 bases, with 12 bases sitting between them. CDR3 size: 13 residues. Germline V gene lookup returns CDR1 WSHSY and CDR2 SAAADI. This CDR3 reads CASSGRAVHEQYF. CDR3 bases: TGCGCCAGCAGTGGTAGGGCGGTTCACGAGCAGTACTTC.

The rearrangement uses TRBV19 and TRBJ2-7; TRBD2 aligns across 10 bases. V was clipped by 5 bases and J by 1 base; unmatched bases: 5. The germline gives CDR1 LNHDA, CDR2 SQIVND (reference sequence). CDR3 length: 15 amino acids. The CDR3 sequence is CASSSTSGTSYEQYF. CDR3 sequence (DNA): TGTGCCAGTAGTTCCACTAGCGGGACTTCCTACGAGCAGTACTTC.

The chain uses TRBV14 and TRBJ2-5; D uncertain. The CDR3 length is 11 residues. Trimming removed 1 base at V and 7 bases at J, with 4 bases between. Germline lookup yields CDR1 SGHDN and CDR2 FVKESK. The CDR3 loop is CASSQAGTQYF. DNA for the CDR3: TGTGCCAGCAGCCAAGCTGGGACCCAGTACTTC.

The genes are TRBV10-2 and TRBJ2-1; 7 bases line up with TRBD2. The CDR3 is made up of 15 amino acids. Germline V gives CDR1 WSHSY, CDR2 SAAADI. Losses at the gene ends were 6 bases for V and 7 bases for J; bases not matched to a gene: 12. The CDR3 loop reads CASSRYGGTLNEQFF. CDR3 sequence (DNA): TGCGCCAGCAGCCGATACGGGGGGACTTTGAATGAGCAGTTCTTC.

Remarks on this clone: The sample holds other DNA sequences that translate to the same CDR3. The chain combines TRBV5-1 with TRBJ1-4, with D possibly being TRBD1 (5 bases). Per the germline V gene, CDR1 is SGHRS and CDR2 is YFSETQ. The CDR3 loop spans 14 amino acids. V gave up 0 bases and J gave up 8 bases, with 11 bases separating them. The chain's CDR3 is CASSLGGVGEKLFF. The CDR3 DNA follows: TGCGCCAGCAGCTTGGGAGGGGTTGGAGAAAAACTGTTTTTT.

The chain uses TRBV19 and TRBJ2-4; 8 bases fit TRBD1. V lost 7 bases, J lost 8 bases, and 7 bases stayed unmatched. The V gene's germline CDR1 is LNHDA and CDR2 SQIVND (reference sequence). This CDR3 is 13 amino acids long. CDR3 sequence reads: CASTGQGMDIQYF. CDR3 in DNA: TGTGCCAGTACCGGACAGGGTATGGACATTCAGTACTTC.

The chain employs TRBV7-8 and TRBJ2-5, with unresolved D. The ends were cut back, 0 bases at V and 7 bases at J, with 9 bases in the middle. The CDR3 contains 13 residues. Germline-derived CDR1 and CDR2 are SGHVS and FQNEAQ. The CDR3 is CASSLAQSGTQYF. The CDR3 DNA reads TGTGCCAGCAGCTTAGCGCAGAGTGGGACCCAGTACTTC.

The CDR3 bases are TGTGCCAGCGGGGTAAGGACAGGGACTCGTGAAAAACTGTTTTTT. Translated: CASGVRTGTREKLFF. The J gene is TRBJ1-4, the V gene TRBV28, with 8 bases fitting TRBD1. Germline V lookup: CDR1 MDHEN, CDR2 SYDVKM. This CDR3 is 15 amino acids long. The trim removed 8 bases at V and 7 bases at J, leaving 12 bases unmatched.

The gene calls are TRBV19 and TRBJ1-1, with no clear D. Germline assignment: CDR1 LNHDA and CDR2 SQIVND (reference sequence). The CDR3 runs 14 residues. V lost 3 bases and J lost 5, with 13 bases in between. DNA of the CDR3: TGTGCCAGTAGTATCCACAGTACTCTGACTGAAGCTTTCTTT. As protein: CASSIHSTLTEAFF.

This clone came up once. V usage is TRBV7-9 and J usage is TRBJ1-3; TRBD1 agrees at 9 bases. Looked up from germline, CDR1 is SEHNR and CDR2 is FQNEAQ (reference sequence). After removal of 4 bases from V and 0 bases from J, the junction contained 7 bases not matched to a gene. The CDR3 runs to 17 residues. In DNA, the CDR3 is TGTGCCAGCAGCTCGGGACAGGGCTCTCTCTCTGGAAACACCATATATTTT. Protein product: CASSSGQGSLSGNTIYF.